These T cell receptor beta chains were read from a single sample in a study of persistence of HIV-infected CD4 T cells. Sequencing used immunoSEQ multiplex PCR; TCRdb keeps in-frame clones, though not all of them. The sample includes 40,000 to 55,000 clones, 90% seen only once; the top ten take about 3.5%. These receptors lack a known antigen. Sequences were derived from CD4+ T cells sorted from PBMCs after approximately 19-hour stimulation, sampled from a patient who received antiretroviral therapy. The receptors originated from an adult woman with HIV who was CMV-seropositive. Both conserved end residues are part of each CDR3.

v_call cdr3_length cdr3_aa
TRBV9 16 CASSPRDYASTDTQYF
TRBV29-1 13 CSVETQGKETQYF
TRBV13 16 CASSLGAGRNNSPLHF
TRBV7-2 14 CASSLAGFGSPLHF
TRBV27 13 CATRGFTGNTIYF
TRBV3-1/TRBV3-2 15 CASSRTSGSTDTQYF
TRBV6-6 17 CASSPTGLAGASYEQYF
TRBV6-5 15 CASSYSWRGKTEAFF
TRBV5-1 15 CASSLGAGARYEQYF
TRBV7-2 16 CASSAGRLKRDYEQYF
TRBV5-1 15 CASSSGGQSYNEQFF
TRBV5-5 14 CASSPREANSPLHF
TRBV19 15 CASSIGRGLGTEAFF
TRBV28 12 CAAGGQGLPGTF
TRBV21-1 10 CASSKGGYTF
TRBV19 17 CASSIRVGREHTDTQYF
TRBV6-5 15 CASSYSRVANTEAFF
TRBV10-3 16 CAISSLGGRAADTQYF
TRBV4-3 14 CASSRRGQSYGYTF
TRBV24-1 13 CATSDSPLNEQFF
TRBV19 16 CASSIAFRTGNTEAFF
TRBV9 14 CASSASRGTDTQYF